These 17 T cell receptor beta chains came from one sample sequenced in a study of HIV-infected patients and healthy controls. cDNA was made from roughly 500 ng RNA using alpha and beta constant primers. Using multiplexing indices, alpha and beta chain libraries were generated apart by chain-specific third strand synthesis. TCRdb itself ran the 5' RACE reads through MiXCR, one entry per CDR3 protein. This table has under 15,000 distinct CDR3 sequences, approximately 5% appearing once. The repertoire came from unfractionated whole blood and reflected all unsorted peripheral T cells. Sequenced input: blood. The receptors derive from an adult in good health.

This clonotype was counted between two and nine times. This chain connects TRBV5-1 to TRBJ2-5; D possibly corresponds to TRBD1 (6 bases). V was shortened by 3 bases and J by 2 bases, with 23 bases between the two germline ends. Germline-derived CDR1 and CDR2 are SGHRS and YFSETQ. This CDR3 is 18 amino acids long. This CDR3 is CASSSPPTGRDNQETQYF. The CDR3 DNA follows: TGCGCCAGCAGCTCCCCTCCCACGGGCCGGGACAATCAAGAGACCCAGTACTTC.

This clonotype is judged medium-sized. The chain has TRBV29-1 and TRBJ1-1, with D possibly matching TRBD1 (6 bases). The CDR3 is 16 amino acids. Trimming removed 3 bases from V and 2 bases from J, with 19 bases in between. Germline assignment: CDR1 SQVTM and CDR2 ANQGSEA. CDR3 sequence: CSVEGIRGTPNTEAFF. The DNA for the CDR3 is TGCAGCGTTGAGGGGATTAGAGGGACACCTAACACTGAAGCTTTCTTT.

The table lists this clonotype with many counts. V gene TRBV9 combines with J gene TRBJ1-1; D remains unclear. V shed 0 bases and J shed 0 bases, with 6 bases lying between them. The CDR3 contains 14 residues. CDR1 SGDLS and CDR2 YYNGEE come from the germline V gene. Here the CDR3 DNA reads TGTGCCAGCAGCGTAGGACACGTGAACACTGAAGCTTTCTTT. Translation: CASSVGHVNTEAFF.

Comments on this clonotype: The junction departs from the called germline gene at one end, perhaps through a read error. V gene TRBV30 combines with J gene TRBJ2-2; D is perhaps TRBD2 (5 bases). Germline loops: CDR1 GTSNPN, CDR2 SVGIG (reference sequence). The CDR3 is 14 residues long. The CDR3 bases are TGTGCCGGGAGTAGTACCCGCTTAATCGGGGAGCTGTTTTTT. Translated: CAGSSTRLIGELFF.

This clonotype was detected ten times or more. At one end the junction does not follow the germline gene, possibly because of a read error. This sequence joins TRBV5-1 and TRBJ1-1, with a possible D match to TRBD1 (5 bases). This CDR3 has 14 residues. Germline V gene data show CDR1 as SGHRS and CDR2 as YFSETQ. The CDR3 spells CASSPVGERTEAFF. CDR3 bases: TGCGCTAGCAGTCCGGTGGGGGAGAGGACTGAAGCTTTCTTT.

At least ten counts were recorded for this clonotype. The chain carries TRBV27 and TRBJ2-7; the D is unclear. The V gene's germline CDR1 is MNHEY and CDR2 SMNVEV (reference sequence). Trimming took 6 bases from V and 4 from J, leaving 13 bases between them. The CDR3 runs to 13 residues. CDR3 nucleotide sequence: TGTGCCAGCAGCGGCAGGAACCCTTACGAGCAGTACTTC. Protein sequence: CASSGRNPYEQYF.

This clonotype is medium-sized by share. This chain joins TRBV7-9 and TRBJ1-6; 8 nucleotides match TRBD1. Losses at the gene ends were 1 base for V and 10 bases for J; bases not matched to a gene: 3. The CDR3 is 14 residues long. CDR1 SEHNR and CDR2 FQNEAQ come from the germline V gene (reference sequence). In nucleotides, the CDR3 is TGTGCCAGCAGCTTAGGGACAGGGAGATCACCCCTCCACTTT. Its protein product is CASSLGTGRSPLHF.

This clonotype was picked up a small number of times. The V and J genes are TRBV10-3 and TRBJ1-2, with D tentatively TRBD1 (5 bases). CDR1 and CDR2 (germline): ENHRY, SYGVKD. This CDR3 has 15 amino acids. Trimming stripped 6 bases from V and 4 bases from J, with 18 bases between. CDR3 nucleotide sequence: TGTGCCATCAGGGGGCCCGCGCCCGGTGGCTATGGCTACACCTTC. Amino acids: CAIRGPAPGGYGYTF.

This chain joins TRBV19 and TRBJ2-3; D gene ambiguous. Germline values: CDR1 LNHDA, CDR2 SQIVND (reference sequence). The ends were cut back, 8 bases at V and 1 base at J, with 13 bases in the middle. The CDR3 totals 14 residues. The CDR3 loop is CASRLGPRTDTQYF. In DNA form, the CDR3 reads TGTGCCAGTCGACTCGGGCCCCGCACAGATACGCAGTATTTT.

Many counts were recorded for this clonotype. The chain links TRBV4-1 to TRBJ2-3; D not resolved. Germline V gene sequence: CDR1 MGHRA, CDR2 YSYEKL. The CDR3 is 14 amino acids. Between the trimmed V and J ends, which lost 4 bases and 4 bases, there was a span of 12 bases. The CDR3 nucleotides are TGCGCCAGCAGCCCCCCGGGTCGGCCAGATACGCAGTATTTT. Residues: CASSPPGRPDTQYF.

This clonotype was seen many times. The chain employs TRBV6-4 and TRBJ1-5, with D perhaps matching TRBD1 (6 bases). Trimming took off 6 bases at V and 6 bases at J, with 15 bases between the two ends. Germline lookup yields CDR1 MRHNA and CDR2 SNTAGT. CDR3 length: 14 residues. For the CDR3, the DNA is TGTGCCAGCAGCCCAACAGGGAGTGTTCAGCCCCAGCATTTT. Its translation: CASSPTGSVQPQHF.

This chain uses TRBV6-5 with TRBJ2-5; 11 bases are shared with TRBD1. The V gene's germline CDR1 is MNHEY and CDR2 SVGAGI. This CDR3 has 16 residues. Trimming took 5 bases from V and 5 from J; bases not matched to a gene: 10. The CDR3 coding sequence is TGTGCCAGCAGTCAGTTTAGGACAGGGGGCTATGAGACCCAGTACTTC. Encoded protein: CASSQFRTGGYETQYF.

This clonotype appeared many times. The chain is built from TRBV19 and TRBJ2-7, with 12 nucleotides matching TRBD2. The CDR3 spans 14 residues. Germline V CDR1 and CDR2: LNHDA, SQIVND (reference sequence). Losses at the gene ends were 6 bases for V and 3 bases for J; bases not matched to a gene: 3. The CDR3 spells CASRRTSGDYEQYF. CDR3 nucleotides: TGTGCCAGTAGGCGGACTAGCGGGGACTACGAGCAGTACTTC. The full variable domain, with the rest looked up from reference TRBV19 and TRBJ2-7, is DGGITQSPKYLFRKEGQNVTLSCEQNLNHDAMYWYRQDPGQGLRLIYYSQIVNDFQKGDIAEGYSVSREKKESFPLTVTSAQKNPTAFYLCASRRTSGDYEQYFGPGTRLTVT.

V is TRBV7-2 and J is TRBJ1-5, with D uncertain. Germline-derived CDR1 and CDR2 are SGHTA and FQGNSA. V lost 5 bases and J 3 bases, leaving 14 bases between the germline ends. The length of the CDR3 is 15 residues. CDR3 protein: CASSPAGMVNQPQHF. In DNA, the CDR3 is TGTGCCAGCAGCCCCGCCGGGATGGTCAATCAGCCCCAGCATTTT.

In its sample, this clonotype was seen many times. The chain's CDR3 is CASTDPRIHADEKLFF. The CDR3 coding sequence is TGTGCCAGCACCGACCCTCGAATCCATGCGGATGAAAAACTGTTTTTT. This chain joins TRBV6-1 and TRBJ1-4; unclear D gene. Germline CDR1 is MNHNS and CDR2 is SASEGT. V shed 7 bases and J shed 6 bases, with 21 bases lying between them. The CDR3 has 16 amino acids.

This clonotype occurred many times. The gene calls are TRBV6-5 and TRBJ2-1, with D unclear. In germline, CDR1 is MNHEY, CDR2 SVGAGI. The CDR3 is made up of 13 amino acids. Trimming stripped 0 bases from V and 10 bases from J, with 10 bases between. This chain's CDR3 is CASSYSRRFEQFF. In DNA, the CDR3 is TGTGCCAGCAGTTACTCCCGACGCTTCGAGCAGTTCTTC.

By frequency in the sample, this clonotype is medium-sized. The chain joins TRBV5-1 to TRBJ2-5; D may match TRBD1 or TRBD2 (5 bases each). Germline V gene sequence: CDR1 SGHRS, CDR2 YFSETQ. V lost 4 bases and J 5 bases, leaving 21 bases between the germline ends. The CDR3 has 16 amino acids. CDR3 sequence reads: CASSAQAVGVGETQYF. In DNA, the CDR3 is TGCGCCAGCAGCGCACAGGCCGTCGGGGTTGGGGAGACCCAGTACTTC.